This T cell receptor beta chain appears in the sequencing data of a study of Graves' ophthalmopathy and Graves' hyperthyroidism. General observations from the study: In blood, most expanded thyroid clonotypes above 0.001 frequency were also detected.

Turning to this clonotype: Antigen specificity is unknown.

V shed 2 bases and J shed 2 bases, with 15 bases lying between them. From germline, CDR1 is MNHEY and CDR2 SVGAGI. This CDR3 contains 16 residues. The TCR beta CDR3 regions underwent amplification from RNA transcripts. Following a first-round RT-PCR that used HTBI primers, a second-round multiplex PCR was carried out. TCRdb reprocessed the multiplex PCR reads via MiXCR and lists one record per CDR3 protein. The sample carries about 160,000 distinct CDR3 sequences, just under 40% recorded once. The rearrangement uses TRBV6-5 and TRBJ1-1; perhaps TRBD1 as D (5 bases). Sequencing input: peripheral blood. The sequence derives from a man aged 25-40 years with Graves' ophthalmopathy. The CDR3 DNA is TGTGCCAGCAGTTACCATTCCGGGACGTATAACACTGAAGCTTTCTTT. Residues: CASSYHSGTYNTEAFF.